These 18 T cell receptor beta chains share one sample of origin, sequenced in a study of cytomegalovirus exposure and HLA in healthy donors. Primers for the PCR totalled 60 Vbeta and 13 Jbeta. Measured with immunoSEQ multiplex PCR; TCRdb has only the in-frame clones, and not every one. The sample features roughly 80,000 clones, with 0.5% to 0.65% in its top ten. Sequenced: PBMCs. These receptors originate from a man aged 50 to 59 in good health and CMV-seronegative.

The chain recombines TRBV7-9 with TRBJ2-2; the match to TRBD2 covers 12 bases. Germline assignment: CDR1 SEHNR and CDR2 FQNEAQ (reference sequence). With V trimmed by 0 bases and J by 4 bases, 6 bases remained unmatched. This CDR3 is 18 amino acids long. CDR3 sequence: CASSLARLAGASTGELFF. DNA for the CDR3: TGTGCCAGCAGCTTAGCCCGACTAGCGGGGGCCAGCACCGGGGAGCTGTTTTTT.

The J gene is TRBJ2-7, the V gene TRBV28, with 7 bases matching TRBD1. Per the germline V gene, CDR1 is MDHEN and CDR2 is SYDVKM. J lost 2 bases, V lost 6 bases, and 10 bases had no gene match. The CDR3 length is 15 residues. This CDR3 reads CASSPGDSGPYEQYF. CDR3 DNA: TGTGCCAGCAGCCCTGGGGACAGCGGACCCTACGAGCAGTACTTC.

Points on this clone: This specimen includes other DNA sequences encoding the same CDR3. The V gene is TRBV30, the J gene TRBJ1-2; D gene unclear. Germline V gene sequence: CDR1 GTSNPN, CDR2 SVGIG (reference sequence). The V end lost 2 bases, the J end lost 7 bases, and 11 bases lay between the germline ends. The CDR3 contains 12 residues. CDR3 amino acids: CAWSSGGSGYTF. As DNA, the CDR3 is TGTGCCTGGAGTAGCGGCGGATCTGGCTACACCTTC. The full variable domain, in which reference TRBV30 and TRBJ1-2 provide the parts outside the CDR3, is SQTIHQWPATLVQPVGSPLSLECTVEGTSNPNLYWYRQAAGRGLQLLFYSVGIGQISSEVPQNLSASRPQDRQFILSSKKLLLSDSGFYLCAWSSGGSGYTFGSGTRLTVV.

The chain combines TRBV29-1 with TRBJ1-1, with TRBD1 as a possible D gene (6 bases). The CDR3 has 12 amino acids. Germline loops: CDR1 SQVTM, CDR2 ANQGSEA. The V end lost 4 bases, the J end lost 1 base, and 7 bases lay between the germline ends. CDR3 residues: CSVGGQNTEAFF. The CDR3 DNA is TGCAGCGTTGGGGGGCAGAACACTGAAGCTTTCTTT.

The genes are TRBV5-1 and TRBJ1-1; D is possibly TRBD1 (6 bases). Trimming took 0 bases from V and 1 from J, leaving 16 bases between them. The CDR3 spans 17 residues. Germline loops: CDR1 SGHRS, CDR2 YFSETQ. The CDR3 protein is CASSLESGRGGNTEAFF. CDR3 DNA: TGCGCCAGCAGCTTGGAATCGGGCAGAGGGGGGAACACTGAAGCTTTCTTT.

The CDR3 here is CASSLSYLGRTYGYTF. CDR3 DNA sequence: TGCGCCAGCAGCTTATCCTATTTAGGACGGACTTATGGCTACACCTTC. The chain couples TRBV5-1 to TRBJ1-2; D remains ambiguous. V was trimmed by 2 bases and J by 5 bases, leaving 19 bases between them. This CDR3 spans 16 amino acids. Germline V gene lookup returns CDR1 SGHRS and CDR2 YFSETQ.

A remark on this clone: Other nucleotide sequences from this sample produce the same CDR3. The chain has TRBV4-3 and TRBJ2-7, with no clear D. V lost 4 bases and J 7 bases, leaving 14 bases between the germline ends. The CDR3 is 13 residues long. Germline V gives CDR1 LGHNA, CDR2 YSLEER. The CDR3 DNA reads TGCGCCAGCAGCCTAGGAAACGGAGCGGAGCAGTACTTC. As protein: CASSLGNGAEQYF.

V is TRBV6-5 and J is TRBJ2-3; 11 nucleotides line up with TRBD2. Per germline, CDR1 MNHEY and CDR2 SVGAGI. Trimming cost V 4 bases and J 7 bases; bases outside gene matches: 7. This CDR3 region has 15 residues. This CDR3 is CASSSRLAGLNTQYF. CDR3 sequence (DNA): TGTGCCAGCAGTTCCCGACTAGCGGGGTTAAATACGCAGTATTTT.

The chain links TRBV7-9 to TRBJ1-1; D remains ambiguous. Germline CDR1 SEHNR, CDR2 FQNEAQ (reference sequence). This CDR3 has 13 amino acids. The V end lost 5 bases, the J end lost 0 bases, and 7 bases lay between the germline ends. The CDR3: CASSEALNTEAFF. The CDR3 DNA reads TGTGCCAGCAGCGAGGCCCTGAACACTGAAGCTTTCTTT.

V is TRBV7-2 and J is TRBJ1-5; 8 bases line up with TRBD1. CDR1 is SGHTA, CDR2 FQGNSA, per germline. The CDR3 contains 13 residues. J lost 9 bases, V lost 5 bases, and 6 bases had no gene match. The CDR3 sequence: CASSQGQGLPQHF. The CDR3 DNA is TGTGCCAGCAGCCAAGGACAGGGACTGCCCCAGCATTTT.

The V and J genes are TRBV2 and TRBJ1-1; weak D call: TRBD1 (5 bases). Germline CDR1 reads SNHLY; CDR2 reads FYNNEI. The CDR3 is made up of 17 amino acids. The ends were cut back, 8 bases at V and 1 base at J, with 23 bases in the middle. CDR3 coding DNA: TGTGCCAGCCGACCCAGCCCTCTAGACGGACAGAACACTGAAGCTTTCTTT. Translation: CASRPSPLDGQNTEAFF.

CDR3 protein: CASSSSWTGGRTDTQYF. The CDR3 DNA reads TGTGCCAGCAGTTCCTCCTGGACAGGGGGCCGCACAGATACGCAGTATTTT. The chain recombines TRBV7-8 with TRBJ2-3; 11 nucleotides align to TRBD1. The V segment lost 6 bases and the J segment 1 base; nucleotides outside the gene matches: 9. The CDR3 length is 17 residues. Germline-derived CDR1 and CDR2 are SGHVS and FQNEAQ.

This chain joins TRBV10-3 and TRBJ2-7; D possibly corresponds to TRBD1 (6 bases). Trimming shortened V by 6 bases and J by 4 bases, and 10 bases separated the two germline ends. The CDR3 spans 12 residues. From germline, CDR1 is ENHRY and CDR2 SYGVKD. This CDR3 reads CAISPRGYEQYF. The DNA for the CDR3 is TGTGCCATCAGCCCCAGGGGTTACGAGCAGTACTTC.

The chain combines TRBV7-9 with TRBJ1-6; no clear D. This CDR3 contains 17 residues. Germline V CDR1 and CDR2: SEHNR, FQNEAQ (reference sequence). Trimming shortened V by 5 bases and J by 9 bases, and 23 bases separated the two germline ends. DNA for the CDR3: TGTGCCAGCAGCCCAGTCCTTAAACAGTTACCCACTTCACCCCTCCACTTT. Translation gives CASSPVLKQLPTSPLHF.

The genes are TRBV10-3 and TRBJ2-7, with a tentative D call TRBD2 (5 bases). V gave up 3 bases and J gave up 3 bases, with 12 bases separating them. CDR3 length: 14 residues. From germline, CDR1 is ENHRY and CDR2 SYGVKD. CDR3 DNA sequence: TGTGCCATCAGTGAAAGTCGACGGGACTACGAGCAGTACTTC. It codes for CAISESRRDYEQYF.

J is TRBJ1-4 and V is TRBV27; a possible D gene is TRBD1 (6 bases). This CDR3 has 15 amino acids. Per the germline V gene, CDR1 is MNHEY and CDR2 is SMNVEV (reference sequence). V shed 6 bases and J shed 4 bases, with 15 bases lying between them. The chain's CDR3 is CASSNNRAGNEKLFF. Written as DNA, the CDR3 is TGTGCCAGCAGCAATAACAGGGCGGGTAATGAAAAACTGTTTTTT.

This chain's CDR3 is CATSRDMGAGYGYTF. CDR3 DNA: TGTGCCACCAGCAGAGATATGGGGGCCGGCTATGGCTACACCTTC. The V gene is TRBV15, the J gene TRBJ1-2; possibly TRBD1 for D (6 bases). Germline V gives CDR1 LNHNV, CDR2 YYDKDF (reference sequence). There are 15 residues in the CDR3. V was pared by 0 bases and J by 4 bases, with 12 bases between.

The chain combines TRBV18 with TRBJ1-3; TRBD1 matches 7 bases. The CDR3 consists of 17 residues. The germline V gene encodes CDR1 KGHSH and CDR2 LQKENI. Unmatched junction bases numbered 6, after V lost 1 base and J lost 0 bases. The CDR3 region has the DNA TGTGCCAGCTCACCACGGACGGGACAGAGCTCTGGAAACACCATATATTTT. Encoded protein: CASSPRTGQSSGNTIYF.